Reported below is one T cell receptor (beta chain). The CDR3 is 15 residues long. Germline V CDR1 and CDR2: SEHNR, FQNEAQ (reference sequence). The ends lost 5 bases at V and 4 bases at J; junction bases unmatched: 7. The data derive from a study of control samples from healthy donors and cancer patients. TCRdb keeps only in-frame clones here, not all; method: immunoSEQ multiplex PCR. The repertoire holds roughly 130,000 clones, with 70% to 90% as singletons. Material: blood. The clonotype originates from a woman aged 25-40 years in good health. V gene TRBV7-9 combines with J gene TRBJ2-3; the match to TRBD2 covers 9 bases. Written as DNA, the CDR3 is TGTGCCAGCAGCGCTAGCGGGACATGGGCAGATACGCAGTATTTT. Protein product: CASSASGTWADTQYF.